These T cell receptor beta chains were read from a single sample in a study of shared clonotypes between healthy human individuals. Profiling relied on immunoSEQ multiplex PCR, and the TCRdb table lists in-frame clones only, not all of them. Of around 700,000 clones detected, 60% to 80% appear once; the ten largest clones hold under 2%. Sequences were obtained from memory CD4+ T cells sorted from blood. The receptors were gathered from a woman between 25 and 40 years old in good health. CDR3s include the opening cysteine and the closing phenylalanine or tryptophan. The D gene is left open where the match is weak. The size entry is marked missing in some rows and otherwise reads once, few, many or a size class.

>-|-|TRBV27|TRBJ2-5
TGTGCCAGCAGGATCACCGGTGGGGAGACCCAGTACTTC
CASRITGGETQYF
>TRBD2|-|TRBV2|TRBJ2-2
TGTGCCAGCAGTAGACTAGCGGGAGCGAACACCGGGGAGCTGTTTTTT
CASSRLAGANTGELFF
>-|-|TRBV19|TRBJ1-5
TGTGCCAGTAGTCAGGGGCCTGGGGATCAGCCCCAGCATTTT
CASSQGPGDQPQHF
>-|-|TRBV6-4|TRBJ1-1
TGTGCCAGCAGAGCAGCCGGGACAAAGAACACTGAAGCTTTCTTT
CASRAAGTKNTEAFF
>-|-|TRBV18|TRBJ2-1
TGTGCCAGCTCACCCGAGGGGTACGATGAGCAGTTCTTC
CASSPEGYDEQFF
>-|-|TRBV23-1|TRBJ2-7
TGCGCCAGCAGTTACGTCGCCGGGAGAAAATTATTCCACGAGCAGTACTTC
CASSYVAGRKLFHEQYF
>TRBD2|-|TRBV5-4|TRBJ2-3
TGTGCCAGCAGCAATAGGGGAGGGGATACGCAGTATTTT
CASSNRGGDTQYF
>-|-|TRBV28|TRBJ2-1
TGTGCCAGCAGTTTATGGGACTCCCTGAATGAGCAGTTCTTC
CASSLWDSLNEQFF
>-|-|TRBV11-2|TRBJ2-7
TGTGCCAGCAGCTCCTTAGCGGCGACCTACGAGCAGTACTTC
CASSSLAATYEQYF
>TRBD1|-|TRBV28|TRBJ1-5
TGTGCCAGCAGACAACCGGGACAGGGCTCCGGTCAACCCCAGCATTTT
CASRQPGQGSGQPQHF
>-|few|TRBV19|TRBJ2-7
TGTGCCAGTAGTATTCTCCAGGGTAGCTCCTACGAGCAGTACTTC
CASSILQGSSYEQYF
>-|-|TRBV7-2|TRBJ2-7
TGTGCCAGCAGCTCCCAATGGGGGACCCGCCTTGGGTTGGTCTACGAGCAGTACTTC
CASSSQWGTRLGLVYEQYF
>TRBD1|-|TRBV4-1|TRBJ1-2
TGCGCCAGCAGAACCCCGGGACAGGGGGCCCATTCTGGCTACACCTTC
CASRTPGQGAHSGYTF
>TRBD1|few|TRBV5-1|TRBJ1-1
TGCGCCAGCAGCTTGATGGGGACAGACAACACTGAAGCTTTCTTT
CASSLMGTDNTEAFF
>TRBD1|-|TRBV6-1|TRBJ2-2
TGTGCCATCGCCTATGTCGGACAGGGCACCGGGGAGCTGTTTTTT
CAIAYVGQGTGELFF
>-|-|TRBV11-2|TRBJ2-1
TGTGCCAGCAGCTTAGCCAGCTACAATGAGCAGTTCTTC
CASSLASYNEQFF
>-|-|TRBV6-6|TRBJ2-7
TGTGCCAGCAGTGCCCTCGGCCTACCCCTAGTGCCGCAGTACTTC
CASSALGLPLVPQYF
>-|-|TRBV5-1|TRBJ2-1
TGCGCCAGCAGCCCCATCACTCCCTCCTACAATGAGCAGTTCTTC
CASSPITPSYNEQFF
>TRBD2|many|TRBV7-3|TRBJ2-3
TGTGCCAGCAGCTTAACAGTGGTAGCGGGAGGATTCGATACGCAGTATTTT
CASSLTVVAGGFDTQYF
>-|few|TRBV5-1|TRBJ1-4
TGCGCCAGCAGCATCGACAGCACTAATGAAAAACTGTTTTTT
CASSIDSTNEKLFF
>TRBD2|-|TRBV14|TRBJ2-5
TGTGCCAGCAGCCAAGGGGCGGTGGGACTAGAACGAGAGACCCAGTACTTC
CASSQGAVGLERETQYF
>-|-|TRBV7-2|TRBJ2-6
TGTGCCATGCAGGGAGAGAGGGGTCTCTCTCTCTCTGGGGCCAACGTCCTGACTTTC
CAMQGERGLSLSGANVLTF
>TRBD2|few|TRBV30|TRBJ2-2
TGTGCCTGGTTGCTTTCTAGCGGGAGAGGCACCGGGGAGCTGTTTTTT
CAWLLSSGRGTGELFF
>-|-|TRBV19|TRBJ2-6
TGTGCCAGTAGTCCCCTGGGTTGGGGAAAAGGTTTGTCTGGGGCCAACGTCCTGACTTTC
CASSPLGWGKGLSGANVLTF
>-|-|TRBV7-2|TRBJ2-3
TGTGCCAGCAGCTTAGAACGGTATACGCAGTATTTT
CASSLERYTQYF
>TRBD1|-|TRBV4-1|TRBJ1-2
TGCGCCAGCAGCCAGCCCCGACAGGGAGGGGGCTACACCTTC
CASSQPRQGGGYTF
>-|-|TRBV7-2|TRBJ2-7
TGTGCCAGCAGCTTCGGAGGTACCTACGAGCAGTACTTC
CASSFGGTYEQYF
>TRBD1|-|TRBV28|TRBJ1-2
TGTGCCAGCCATGGGACAGATGAACTTATGCGCTATGGCTACACCTTC
CASHGTDELMRYGYTF
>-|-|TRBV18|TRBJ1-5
TGTGCCAGCTCACCTTCGGCAGGGGCCAGGGCCGATCAGCCCCAGCATTTT
CASSPSAGARADQPQHF
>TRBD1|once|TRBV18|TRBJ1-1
TGTGCCAGCTCACGAGAATTGGGACAGGGTTTCGCTGAAGCTTTCTTT
CASSRELGQGFAEAFF
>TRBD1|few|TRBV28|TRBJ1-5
TGTGCCAGCAGTCCCCCGGGACAGAGAAATCAGCCCCAGCATTTT
CASSPPGQRNQPQHF
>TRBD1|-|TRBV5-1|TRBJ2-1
TGCGCCAGCAGCTTGGGGGACAGGGACAGTAATGAGCAGTTCTTC
CASSLGDRDSNEQFF
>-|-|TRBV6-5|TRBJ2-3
TGTGCCAGCAGTTACGAGGGATCGGGATATACGCAGTATTTT
CASSYEGSGYTQYF
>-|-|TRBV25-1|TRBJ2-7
TGTGCCAGCATCTCGGGCACGGGACCCTACGAGCAGTACTTC
CASISGTGPYEQYF
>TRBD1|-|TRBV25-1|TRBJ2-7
TGTGCCAGCAGTGAATATAGGGGGCAGGGGGCTTCTTACGAGCAGTACTTC
CASSEYRGQGASYEQYF
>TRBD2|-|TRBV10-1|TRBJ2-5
TGCGCCAGCAGTGAGGGGGTAGCGGGAGGTAAAGAGACCCAGTACTTC
CASSEGVAGGKETQYF
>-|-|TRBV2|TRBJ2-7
TGTGCCAGCAGGATGGGAGGGGGCTACGAGCAGTACTTC
CASRMGGGYEQYF
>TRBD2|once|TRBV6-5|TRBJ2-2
TGTGCCAGCAGTTCTAGCGGGCTCGTCACCGGGGAGCTGTTTTTT
CASSSSGLVTGELFF
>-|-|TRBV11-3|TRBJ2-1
TGTGCCAGCAGCTTAGGTGAGTCTAGCTCCTACAATGAGCAGTTCTTC
CASSLGESSSYNEQFF
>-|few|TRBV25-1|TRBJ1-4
TGTGCCAGCAGTCGCGTTGCAACTAATGAAAAACTGTTTTTT
CASSRVATNEKLFF
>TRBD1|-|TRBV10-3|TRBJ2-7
TGTGCCACCAATCTAGGGGGGACAGGGATGTACGAGCAGTACTTC
CATNLGGTGMYEQYF
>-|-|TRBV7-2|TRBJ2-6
TGTGCCAGCAGCTTAGGACAGCCCGGGGCCAACGTCCTGACTTTC
CASSLGQPGANVLTF
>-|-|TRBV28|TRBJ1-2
TGTGCCAGCAGTTTTGGGGGGGTTGACTACACCTTC
CASSFGGVDYTF
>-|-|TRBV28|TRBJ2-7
TGTGCCAGCAGTTTAGAGGCAAATTACCACTACGAGCAGTACTTC
CASSLEANYHYEQYF
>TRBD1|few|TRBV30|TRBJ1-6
TGTGCCTGGAGACAGGGGGCTTATTCACCCCTCCACTTT
CAWRQGAYSPLHF
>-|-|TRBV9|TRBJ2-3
TGTGCCAGCAGCGTAGGGGTAGACACTAGCACAGATACGCAGTATTTT
CASSVGVDTSTDTQYF
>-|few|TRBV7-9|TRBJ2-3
TGTGCCAGCAGCCCCGGGGTAGCAGGGTTGGATACGCAGTATTTT
CASSPGVAGLDTQYF
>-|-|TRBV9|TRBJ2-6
TGTGCCAGCTCAGGGGTGTACCAAAGTCGGGCCAACGTCCTGACTTTC
CASSGVYQSRANVLTF
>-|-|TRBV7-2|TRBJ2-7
TGTGCCAGCACCCAATTTTGGGGGGACGAGCAGTACTTC
CASTQFWGDEQYF
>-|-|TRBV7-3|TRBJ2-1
TGTGCCAGCAGCACCGCCGTGGGCTACCCCAATGAGCAGTTCTTC
CASSTAVGYPNEQFF
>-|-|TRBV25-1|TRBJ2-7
TGTGCCAGCAGTACGGGACTGATGATGGAGCAGTACTTC
CASSTGLMMEQYF